Below are 23 T cell receptor beta chains sequenced from a single sample in a study of graft-versus-host responses after intestinal transplantation. The table came from immunoSEQ multiplex PCR; TCRdb's copy has only in-frame clones and leaves some out. The sample consists of around 110,000 clones, just over 90% of them appearing once. For these TCRs, the target antigens are not known. This specimen was unstimulated CD4+ T cells sorted from spleen or lymph node cells, taken before transplant. These receptor sequences come from a human donor who was the organ donor for an intestinal transplant.

The chain combines TRBV4-1 with TRBJ2-2; 11 bases map to TRBD2. Germline CDR1 is MGHRA and CDR2 is YSYEKL. This CDR3 has 20 amino acids. Trimming at V came to 3 bases and at J to 4 bases, leaving 16 bases not matched to a gene. CDR3 DNA: TGCGCCAGCAGCCAGGGACTAGCGGTAACCTTTACCCCCCTCACCGGGGAGCTGTTTTTT. This encodes CASSQGLAVTFTPLTGELFF.

This chain connects TRBV13 to TRBJ2-1, with TRBD2 identical over 9 bases. V was pared by 4 bases and J by 7 bases, with 11 bases of the junction left unmatched. This CDR3 has 16 residues. Germline V CDR1 and CDR2: PRHDT, FYEKMQ (reference sequence). CDR3 nucleotide sequence: TGTGCCAGCAGCTCTCCCGGGACTAGCACTACAAATGAGCAGTTCTTC. Translation: CASSSPGTSTTNEQFF.

The V call is TRBV18, the J call TRBJ2-5; TRBD2 might be the D (6 bases). Germline-derived CDR1 and CDR2 are KGHSH and LQKENI. CDR3 size: 13 residues. Deletions cut 5 bases from V and 1 base from J, with 8 bases between. This chain's CDR3 is CASSSGLQETQYF. CDR3 DNA sequence: TGTGCCAGCTCATCGGGACTCCAAGAGACCCAGTACTTC.

This clone occurred once. This chain links TRBV6-5 with TRBJ2-7; weak D call: TRBD2 (6 bases). The V gene's germline CDR1 is MNHEY and CDR2 SVGAGI. CDR3 size: 13 residues. Trimming cost V 6 bases and J 0 bases, with 9 bases left between them. The CDR3 spells CASRRGLSYEQYF. CDR3 nucleotides: TGTGCCAGCAGGAGGGGACTCTCCTACGAGCAGTACTTC.

The chain couples TRBV10-1 to TRBJ2-3; TRBD2 aligns across 8 bases. V was clipped by 6 bases and J by 4 bases; unmatched bases: 3. Germline values: CDR1 WNHNN, CDR2 SYGVQD (reference sequence). CDR3 length: 13 residues. The CDR3 DNA reads TGCGCCAGCAGCCGAGCGGGAGCAGATACGCAGTATTTT. It specifies CASSRAGADTQYF.

This sequence joins TRBV14 and TRBJ2-3; tentative D call: TRBD2 (6 bases). Per germline, CDR1 SGHDN and CDR2 FVKESK. Trimming cost V 5 bases and J 2 bases, with 11 bases left between them. The CDR3 is 14 residues long. The DNA for the CDR3 is TGTGCCAGCAGCTGGGGACTCGACACAGATACGCAGTATTTT. Encoded protein: CASSWGLDTDTQYF.

The rearrangement joins TRBV19 to TRBJ1-2; D possibly corresponds to TRBD1 (5 bases). The CDR3 extends over 12 amino acids. Deletions cut 6 bases from V and 7 bases from J, with 12 bases between. Germline-derived CDR1 and CDR2 are LNHDA and SQIVND (reference sequence). The DNA for the CDR3 is TGTGCCAGTAGCCTCGGGACGAGTGGCTACACCTTC. Encoded protein: CASSLGTSGYTF.

V is TRBV27 and J is TRBJ1-5; TRBD1 agrees at 7 bases. Germline V gene sequence: CDR1 MNHEY, CDR2 SMNVEV (reference sequence). The ends lost 5 bases at V and 0 bases at J; junction bases unmatched: 10. The CDR3 runs to 17 residues. The CDR3 DNA reads TGTGCCAGCAGTCCCAGGACAGGCGCTAATAGCAATCAGCCCCAGCATTTT. Encoded protein: CASSPRTGANSNQPQHF.

V gene TRBV4-2 combines with J gene TRBJ1-2, with TRBD1 matching over 9 bases. CDR1 is LGHNA and CDR2 is YNFKEQ in the germline V gene. V lost 0 bases, J lost 5 bases, and 7 bases stayed unmatched. This CDR3 is built from 16 residues. In DNA, the CDR3 is TGTGCCAGCAGCCAAGATGCCCTGACAGGGGGGTATGGCTACACCTTC. It encodes CASSQDALTGGYGYTF.

V and J are TRBV7-9 and TRBJ1-1, with TRBD1 matching over 9 bases. The CDR3 runs to 17 residues. CDR1 is SEHNR, CDR2 FQNEAQ, per germline (reference sequence). The V segment lost 5 bases and the J segment 0 bases; nucleotides outside the gene matches: 10. Here the CDR3 DNA reads TGTGCCAGCAGCGATCCGGGACAGGGACCTATGAACACTGAAGCTTTCTTT. Its protein product is CASSDPGQGPMNTEAFF.

The chain joins TRBV29-1 to TRBJ1-1; D gene unclear. V was trimmed by 0 bases and J by 10 bases, leaving 0 bases between them. This CDR3 is built from 8 residues. CDR1 and CDR2 (germline): SQVTM, ANQGSEA. The CDR3 protein is CSVEEAFF. CDR3 bases: TGCAGCGTTGAAGAAGCTTTCTTT.

The gene calls are TRBV2 and TRBJ2-3; 7 bases are a match to TRBD1. V trimming: 4 bases; J trimming: 0 bases; junction bases outside the gene matches: 1. The CDR3 runs to 14 residues. Per germline, CDR1 SNHLY and CDR2 FYNNEI. The CDR3 is CASSGRGSTDTQYF. The CDR3 DNA sequence: TGTGCCAGCAGTGGCAGGGGGAGCACAGATACGCAGTATTTT.

V gene TRBV10-3 combines with J gene TRBJ1-1; no firm D call. Deletions cut 3 bases from V and 1 base from J, with 6 bases between. This CDR3 comprises 13 residues. Germline lookup yields CDR1 ENHRY and CDR2 SYGVKD. This CDR3 reads CAISDPKNTEAFF. The CDR3, as DNA: TGTGCCATCAGTGACCCCAAGAACACTGAAGCTTTCTTT.

The V and J genes are TRBV29-1 and TRBJ2-4; tentative D call: TRBD1 (6 bases). Trimming left V 0 bases short and J 0 bases short, with 18 bases between. Germline CDR1 and CDR2: SQVTM and ANQGSEA. The CDR3 runs 18 residues. As DNA, the CDR3 is TGCAGCGTTGAAGATCTTAATCCACAGGGCCTAGCCAAAAACATTCAGTACTTC. It encodes CSVEDLNPQGLAKNIQYF.

The V and J genes are TRBV2 and TRBJ1-6; tentatively, D is TRBD1 (5 bases). There are 16 residues in the CDR3. V lost 2 bases to trimming and J lost 5 bases, with 13 bases between them. Germline loops: CDR1 SNHLY, CDR2 FYNNEI. The CDR3 loop is CASSESGTDNNSPLHF. The CDR3 coding sequence is TGTGCCAGCAGTGAAAGCGGGACGGATAATAATTCACCCCTCCACTTT. The variable domain in full, with the rest retrieved from reference TRBV2 and TRBJ1-6, is EPEVTQTPSHQVTQMGQEVILRCVPISNHLYFYWYRQILGQKVEFLVSFYNNEISEKSEIFDDQFSVERPDGSNFTLKIRSTKLEDSAMYFCASSESGTDNNSPLHFGNGTRLTVT.

The V call is TRBV6-1, the J call TRBJ2-3, with TRBD2 identical over 15 bases. CDR3 length: 15 amino acids. Germline V gene sequence: CDR1 MNHNS, CDR2 SASEGT. Trimming cost V 7 bases and J 6 bases; bases outside gene matches: 5. CDR3: CASTPGTSGGDTQYF. CDR3 in DNA: TGTGCCAGCACTCCGGGGACTAGCGGGGGGGATACGCAGTATTTT.

Regarding this clone: Other DNA sequences in the same sample also yield this CDR3. The V call is TRBV30, the J call TRBJ2-7; tentative D call: TRBD1 (5 bases). The CDR3 runs 12 residues. Germline CDR1 reads GTSNPN; CDR2 reads SVGIG (reference sequence). V gave up 3 bases and J gave up 0 bases, with 6 bases separating them. The CDR3 DNA reads TGTGCCTGGAGCAGGGACTCCTACGAGCAGTACTTC. It codes for CAWSRDSYEQYF.

V and J are TRBV6-5 and TRBJ1-5; D is ambiguous. This CDR3 is built from 14 residues. The V gene's germline CDR1 is MNHEY and CDR2 SVGAGI. The V end lost 6 bases, the J end lost 1 base, and 10 bases lay between the germline ends. CDR3 DNA sequence: TGTGCCAGCAGGCAGGCCGGGAGCAATCAGCCCCAGCATTTT. It yields the protein CASRQAGSNQPQHF.

The chain joins TRBV5-1 to TRBJ2-5; D gene unclear. Deletions cut 0 bases from V and 2 bases from J, with 8 bases between. The CDR3 is 14 amino acids. Looked up from germline, CDR1 is SGHRS and CDR2 is YFSETQ. The CDR3 coding sequence is TGCGCCAGCAGCTTGGTTCCCCGACAAGAGACCCAGTACTTC. Residues: CASSLVPRQETQYF.

The gene calls are TRBV7-9 and TRBJ1-1, with 11 positions matching TRBD1. V was pared by 8 bases and J by 5 bases, with 4 bases of the junction left unmatched. The CDR3 has 13 residues. Germline assignment: CDR1 SEHNR and CDR2 FQNEAQ (reference sequence). The CDR3 nucleotides are TGTGCCAGCTGGACAGGGGGCTTTACTGAAGCTTTCTTT. The encoded protein is CASWTGGFTEAFF.

The CDR3 reads CASRNSPNQPQHF. CDR3 sequence (DNA): TGTGCCAGCAGAAACTCTCCCAATCAGCCCCAGCATTTT. The V call is TRBV6-1, the J call TRBJ1-5; no clear D gene. The CDR3 is made up of 13 amino acids. The V and J ends lost 6 bases and 3 bases respectively, with 9 bases between them. Germline CDR1 is MNHNS and CDR2 is SASEGT.

The J gene is TRBJ2-5, the V gene TRBV7-8; no firm D call. This CDR3 spans 11 amino acids. Germline CDR1 reads SGHVS; CDR2 reads FQNEAQ. Trimming shortened V by 0 bases and J by 4 bases, and 0 bases separated the two germline ends. The CDR3 DNA reads as TGTGCCAGCAGCTTAGCAGAGACCCAGTACTTC. Its protein product is CASSLAETQYF.

This clone was seen a handful of times. The chain recombines TRBV27 with TRBJ1-2; the D is unclear. The CDR3 loop spans 16 amino acids. Trimming stripped 4 bases from V and 2 bases from J, with 17 bases between. Looked up from germline, CDR1 is MNHEY and CDR2 is SMNVEV (reference sequence). The CDR3 DNA reads as TGTGCCAGCAGTTCCACACTTGGAGGAGGGAACTATGGCTACACCTTC. This codes for CASSSTLGGGNYGYTF.